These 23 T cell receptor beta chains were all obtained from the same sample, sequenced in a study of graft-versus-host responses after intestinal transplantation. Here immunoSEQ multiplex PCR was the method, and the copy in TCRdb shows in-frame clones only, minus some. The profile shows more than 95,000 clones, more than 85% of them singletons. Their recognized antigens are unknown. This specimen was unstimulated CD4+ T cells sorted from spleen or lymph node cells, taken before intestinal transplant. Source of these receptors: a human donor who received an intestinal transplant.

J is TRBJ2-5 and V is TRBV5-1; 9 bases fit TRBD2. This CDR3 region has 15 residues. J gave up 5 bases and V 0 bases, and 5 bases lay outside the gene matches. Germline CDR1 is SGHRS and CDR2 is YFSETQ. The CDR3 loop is CASSLDLAGRETQYF. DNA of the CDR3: TGCGCCAGCAGCTTGGACCTAGCGGGACGTGAGACCCAGTACTTC.

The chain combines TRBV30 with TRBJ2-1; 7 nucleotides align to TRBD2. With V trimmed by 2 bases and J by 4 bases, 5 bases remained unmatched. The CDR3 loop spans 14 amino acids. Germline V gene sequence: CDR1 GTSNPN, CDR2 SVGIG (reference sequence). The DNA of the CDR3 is TGTGCCTGGAGTTACGCGGGAGTATACAATGAGCAGTTCTTC. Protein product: CAWSYAGVYNEQFF.

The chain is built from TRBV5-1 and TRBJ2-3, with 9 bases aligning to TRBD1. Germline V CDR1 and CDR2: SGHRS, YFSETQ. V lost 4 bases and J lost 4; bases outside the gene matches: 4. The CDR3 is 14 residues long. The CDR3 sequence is CASSADRGPDTQYF. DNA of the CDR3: TGCGCCAGCAGCGCGGACAGGGGTCCAGATACGCAGTATTTT. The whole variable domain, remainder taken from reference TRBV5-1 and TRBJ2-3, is KAGVTQTPRYLIKTRGQQVTLSCSPISGHRSVSWYQQTPGQGLQFLFEYFSETQRNKGNFPGRFSGRQFSNSRSEMNVSTLELGDSALYLCASSADRGPDTQYFGPGTRLTVL.

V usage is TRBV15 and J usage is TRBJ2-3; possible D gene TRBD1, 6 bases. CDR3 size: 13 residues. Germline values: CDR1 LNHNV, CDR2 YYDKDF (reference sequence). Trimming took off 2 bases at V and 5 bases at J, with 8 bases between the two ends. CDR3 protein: CATSRLGGDTQYF. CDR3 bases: TGTGCCACCAGCAGACTAGGGGGAGATACGCAGTATTTT.

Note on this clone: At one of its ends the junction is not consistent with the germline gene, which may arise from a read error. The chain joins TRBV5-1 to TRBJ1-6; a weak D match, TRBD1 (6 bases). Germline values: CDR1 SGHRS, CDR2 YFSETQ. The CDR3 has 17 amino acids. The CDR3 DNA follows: TGCGCCAGCAGGTTGGACAGTCAGAGATCCTATAATTCACCCCTCCACTTT. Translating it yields CASRLDSQRSYNSPLHF.

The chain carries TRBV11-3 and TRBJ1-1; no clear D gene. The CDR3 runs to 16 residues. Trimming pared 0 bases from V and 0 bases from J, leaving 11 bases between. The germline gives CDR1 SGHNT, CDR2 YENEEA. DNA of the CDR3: TGTGCCAGCAGCTTAGAGGTGGGCAGCATGAACACTGAAGCTTTCTTT. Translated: CASSLEVGSMNTEAFF.

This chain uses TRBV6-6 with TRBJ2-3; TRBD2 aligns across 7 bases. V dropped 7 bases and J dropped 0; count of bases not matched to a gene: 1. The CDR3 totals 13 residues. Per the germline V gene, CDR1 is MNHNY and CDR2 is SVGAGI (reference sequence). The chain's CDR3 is CASKRDSTDTQYF. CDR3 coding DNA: TGTGCCAGCAAGCGGGACAGCACAGATACGCAGTATTTT.

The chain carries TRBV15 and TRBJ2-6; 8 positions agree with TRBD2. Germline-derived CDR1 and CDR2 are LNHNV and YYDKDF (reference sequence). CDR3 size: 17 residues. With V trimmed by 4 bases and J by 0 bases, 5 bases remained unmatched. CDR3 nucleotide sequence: TGTGCCACCAGCATGGGACTAGAAATCTCTGGGGCCAACGTCCTGACTTTC. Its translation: CATSMGLEISGANVLTF. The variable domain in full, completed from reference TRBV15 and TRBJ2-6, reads DAMVIQNPRYQVTQFGKPVTLSCSQTLNHNVMYWYQQKSSQAPKLLFHYYDKDFNNEADTPDNFQSRRPNTSFCFLDIRSPGLGDTAMYLCATSMGLEISGANVLTFGAGSRLTVL.

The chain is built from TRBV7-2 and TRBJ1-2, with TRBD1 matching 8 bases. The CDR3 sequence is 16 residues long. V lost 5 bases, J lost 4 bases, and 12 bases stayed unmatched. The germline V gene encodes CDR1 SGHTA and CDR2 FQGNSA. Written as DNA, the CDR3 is TGTGCCAGCAGCCCCGAATCCGGACAGGGCTCCTATGGCTACACCTTC. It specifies CASSPESGQGSYGYTF.

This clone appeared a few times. CDR3 bases: TGTGCCAGCAGTGAAGCCTACCCGGGAGCCAATGAGCAGTTCTTC. It yields the protein CASSEAYPGANEQFF. V and J are TRBV6-1 and TRBJ2-1; D is perhaps TRBD2 (6 bases). The CDR3 spans 15 residues. Per germline, CDR1 MNHNS and CDR2 SASEGT. V was trimmed by 0 bases and J by 6 bases, leaving 12 bases between them.

The CDR3 DNA reads TGTGCCAGCAGTCTAGAAGCTAATTCACCCCTCCACTTT. It codes for CASSLEANSPLHF. This chain connects TRBV6-4 to TRBJ1-6; D remains unclear. CDR1 is MRHNA and CDR2 is SNTAGT in the germline V gene. Trimming removed 5 bases at V and 6 bases at J, with 8 bases between. The CDR3 spans 13 residues.

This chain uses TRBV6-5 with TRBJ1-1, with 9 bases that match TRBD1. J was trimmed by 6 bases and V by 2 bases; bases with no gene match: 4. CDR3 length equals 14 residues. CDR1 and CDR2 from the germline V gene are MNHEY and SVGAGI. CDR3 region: CASSYGTGRSEAFF. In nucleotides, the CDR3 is TGTGCCAGCAGTTACGGGACAGGGAGGTCTGAAGCTTTCTTT.

The CDR3 reads CASSTMVGQYF. CDR3 coding DNA: TGTGCCAGCAGCACTATGGTTGGGCAGTACTTC. V gene TRBV6-1 combines with J gene TRBJ2-7; D gene ambiguous. The germline V gene has CDR1 MNHNS and CDR2 SASEGT. The CDR3 contains 11 residues. V was clipped by 6 bases and J by 9 bases, with 12 bases between them.

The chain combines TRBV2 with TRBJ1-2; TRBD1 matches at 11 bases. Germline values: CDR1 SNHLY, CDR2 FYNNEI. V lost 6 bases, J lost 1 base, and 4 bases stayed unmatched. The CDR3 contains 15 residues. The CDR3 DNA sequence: TGTGCCAGCAGACTGGGACAGGGGGATAACTATGGCTACACCTTC. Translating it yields CASRLGQGDNYGYTF.

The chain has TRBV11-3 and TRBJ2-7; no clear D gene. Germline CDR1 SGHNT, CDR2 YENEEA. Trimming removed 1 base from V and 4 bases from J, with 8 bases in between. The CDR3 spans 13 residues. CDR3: CASSLGLYYEQYF. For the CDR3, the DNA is TGTGCCAGCAGCTTAGGTCTCTATTACGAGCAGTACTTC.

As DNA, the CDR3 is TGTGCCAGTAGTATTAGGAGTGGGGCAGCCATCTATCAGCCCCAGCATTTT. Translation gives CASSIRSGAAIYQPQHF. The V and J genes are TRBV19 and TRBJ1-5; possible D gene TRBD1, 5 bases. CDR1 is LNHDA and CDR2 is SQIVND in the germline V gene (reference sequence). V was shortened by 3 bases and J by 5 bases, with 20 bases between the two germline ends. This CDR3 has 17 residues.

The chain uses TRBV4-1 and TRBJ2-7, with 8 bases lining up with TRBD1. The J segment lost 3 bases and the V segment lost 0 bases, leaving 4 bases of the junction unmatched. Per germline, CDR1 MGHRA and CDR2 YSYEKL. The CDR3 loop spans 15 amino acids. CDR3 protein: CASSQDGQGGYEQYF. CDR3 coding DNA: TGCGCCAGCAGCCAAGATGGACAGGGTGGCTACGAGCAGTACTTC.

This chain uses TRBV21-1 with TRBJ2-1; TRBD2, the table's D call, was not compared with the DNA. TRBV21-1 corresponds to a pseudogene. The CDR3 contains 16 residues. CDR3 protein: CASSKVRLAGCHEQFF. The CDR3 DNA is TGTGCCAGCAGCAAAGTCAGACTAGCGGGTTGCCATGAGCAGTTCTTC.

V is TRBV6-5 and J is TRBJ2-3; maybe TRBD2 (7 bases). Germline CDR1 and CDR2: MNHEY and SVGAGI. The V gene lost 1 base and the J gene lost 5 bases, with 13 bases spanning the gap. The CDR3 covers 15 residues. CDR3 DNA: TGTGCCAGCAGTTACTACGGGGGGCGGAAAGATACGCAGTATTTT. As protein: CASSYYGGRKDTQYF.

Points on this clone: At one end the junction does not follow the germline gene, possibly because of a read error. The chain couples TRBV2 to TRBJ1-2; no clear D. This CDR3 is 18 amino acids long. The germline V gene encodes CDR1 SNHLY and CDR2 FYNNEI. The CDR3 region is CASSQAPGGGAPLWGYTF. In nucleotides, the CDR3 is TGTGCCAGCAGTCAAGCCCCCGGCGGAGGAGCACCTTTGTGGGGCTACACCTTC.

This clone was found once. The CDR3 DNA sequence: TGTGCCAGCAGCCCTTCCCCGGGGACAGAAGCTTTCTTT. This sequence encodes CASSPSPGTEAFF. The chain has TRBV7-9 and TRBJ1-1, with D possibly matching TRBD1 (6 bases). With 5 bases removed from V and 8 bases from J, the gap between germline ends came to 15 bases. From germline, CDR1 is SEHNR and CDR2 FQNEAQ (reference sequence). The CDR3 is 13 residues long.

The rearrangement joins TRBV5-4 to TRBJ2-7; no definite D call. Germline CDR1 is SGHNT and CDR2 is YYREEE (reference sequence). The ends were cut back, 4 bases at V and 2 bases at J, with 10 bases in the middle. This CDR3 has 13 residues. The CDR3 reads CASSVGSAYEQYF. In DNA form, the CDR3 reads TGTGCCAGCAGCGTCGGTTCGGCCTACGAGCAGTACTTC.

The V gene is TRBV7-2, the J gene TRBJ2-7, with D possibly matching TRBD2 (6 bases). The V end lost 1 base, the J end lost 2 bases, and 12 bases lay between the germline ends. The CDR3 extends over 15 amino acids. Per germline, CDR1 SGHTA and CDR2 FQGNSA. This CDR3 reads CASSLDRGLTYEQYF. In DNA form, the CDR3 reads TGTGCCAGCAGCTTAGATCGGGGGTTAACCTACGAGCAGTACTTC.